This section outlines one T cell receptor beta chain sequence together with its context. Its target is not known. CDR3 size: 18 residues. V gave up 4 bases and J gave up 4 bases; unmatched junction bases: 12. Germline CDR1 and CDR2: LNHDA and SQIVND (reference sequence). This entry comes from a study of cytomegalovirus exposure and HLA in healthy donors. Broader study findings: Several of the most significant clusters were apparently associated with common viral pathogens in a later analysis. According to reports, the classifier identified cytomegalovirus status with high specificity and sensitivity.

Likely unrecorded immune exposures existed in these nominally healthy donors. A multiplex PCR was run with 60 Vbeta primers and 13 Jbeta primers. TCRdb's copy holds only in-frame clones and misses some; the assay was immunoSEQ multiplex PCR. This table holds about 130,000 clones, about 74% found once. The rearrangement uses TRBV19 and TRBJ2-1, with 11 positions matching TRBD1. The TCR comes from a man in his forties in good health and CMV-seronegative. The sequenced sample was PBMCs. The CDR3 bases are TGTGCCAGTAGTAAGCGGGGCATGGGACAGGGGGTATACAATGAGCAGTTCTTC. Translated: CASSKRGMGQGVYNEQFF.